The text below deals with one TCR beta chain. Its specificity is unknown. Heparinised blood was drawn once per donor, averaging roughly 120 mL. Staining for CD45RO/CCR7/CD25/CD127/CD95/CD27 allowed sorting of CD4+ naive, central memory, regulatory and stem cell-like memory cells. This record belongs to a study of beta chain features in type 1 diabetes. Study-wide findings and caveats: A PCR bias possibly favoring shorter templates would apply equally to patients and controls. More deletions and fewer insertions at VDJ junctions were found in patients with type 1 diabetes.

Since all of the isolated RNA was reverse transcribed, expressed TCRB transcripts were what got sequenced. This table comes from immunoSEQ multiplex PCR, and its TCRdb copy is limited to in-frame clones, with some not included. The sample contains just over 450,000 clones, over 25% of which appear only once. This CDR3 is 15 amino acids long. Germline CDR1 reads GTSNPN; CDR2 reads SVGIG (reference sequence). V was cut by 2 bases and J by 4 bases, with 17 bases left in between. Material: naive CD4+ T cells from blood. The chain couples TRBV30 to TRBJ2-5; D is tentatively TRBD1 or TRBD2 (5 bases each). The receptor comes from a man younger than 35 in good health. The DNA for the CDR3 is TGTGCCTGGAGTCGGGGACCACTAGTCCCAGAGACCCAGTACTTC. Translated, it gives CAWSRGPLVPETQYF.